The T cell receptor beta chain described here comes from a study of shared T cell receptors in the human thymus. This CDR3 is 17 amino acids long. Germline trimming cut 3 bases from V and 7 bases from J; bases unmatched to any gene: 11. Germline assignment: CDR1 SGHTA and CDR2 FQGNSA. TCRdb's table, derived via immunoSEQ multiplex PCR, lists solely in-frame clones and lacks some. The data show roughly 550,000 clones, roughly 74% seen once. Another study also made use of these data, one on human thymus T cells. That paper notes: Surgeons resected thymus tissue during corrective heart surgery. Repertoires from thymus and blood appeared to show biased V and J gene usage.

Sequencing was carried out using thymocytes. The genes are TRBV7-2 and TRBJ2-2, with 10 bases that match TRBD2. The sequence derives from a boy in the first two years of life with a congenital heart defect. CDR3 in amino acids: CASSLGSSGSWDGELFF. The CDR3 DNA reads as TGTGCCAGCAGCTTGGGGTCTAGCGGGAGTTGGGACGGGGAGCTGTTTTTT.